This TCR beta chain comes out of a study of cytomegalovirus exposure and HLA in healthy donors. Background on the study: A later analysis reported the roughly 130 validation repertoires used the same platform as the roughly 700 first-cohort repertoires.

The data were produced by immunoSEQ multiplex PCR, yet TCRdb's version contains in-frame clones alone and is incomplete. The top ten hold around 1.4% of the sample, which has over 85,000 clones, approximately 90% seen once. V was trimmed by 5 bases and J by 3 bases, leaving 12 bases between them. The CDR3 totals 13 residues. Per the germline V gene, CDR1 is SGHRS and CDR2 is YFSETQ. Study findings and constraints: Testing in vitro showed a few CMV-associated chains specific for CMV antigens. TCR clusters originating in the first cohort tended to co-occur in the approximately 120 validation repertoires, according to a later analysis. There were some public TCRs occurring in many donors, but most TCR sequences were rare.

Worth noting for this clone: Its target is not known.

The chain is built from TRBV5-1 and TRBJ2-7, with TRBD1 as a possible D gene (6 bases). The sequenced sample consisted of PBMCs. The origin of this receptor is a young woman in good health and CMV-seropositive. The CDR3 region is CASRLLGGYEQYF. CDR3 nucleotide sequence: TGCGCCAGCAGGTTATTAGGGGGCTACGAGCAGTACTTC.